The 20 T cell receptor beta chains below come from one sample, sequenced in a study of cytomegalovirus exposure and HLA in healthy donors. With 60 Vbeta and 13 Jbeta primers, the PCR was carried out. Sequencing was performed with immunoSEQ multiplex PCR; in TCRdb, only in-frame clones are kept and a portion is missing. Here the sample spans around 100,000 clones, around four fifths being singletons. Specimen: PBMCs. Receptor source: a man aged 35 to 55 in good health and CMV-seronegative.

This chain links TRBV12-5 with TRBJ2-4; 10 bases line up with TRBD1. This CDR3 comprises 17 residues. Germline loops: CDR1 LGHNT, CDR2 FRNRAP. The V gene end was trimmed by 6 bases and the J gene end by 0 bases; junction bases not matched to a gene: 8. This CDR3 reads CASGPIDRGQAKNIQYF. The CDR3 nucleotides read TGTGCTAGTGGACCAATTGACAGGGGGCAAGCCAAAAACATTCAGTACTTC.

The V gene is TRBV18, the J gene TRBJ2-7, with TRBD1 as a possible D gene (6 bases). V shed 2 bases and J shed 3 bases, with 14 bases lying between them. There are 15 residues in the CDR3. Germline loops: CDR1 KGHSH, CDR2 LQKENI. The chain's CDR3 is CASSPIRDNFYEQYF. CDR3 DNA: TGTGCCAGCTCACCAATCCGGGACAACTTCTACGAGCAGTACTTC.

The genes are TRBV10-1 and TRBJ2-7; D call uncertain. V was cut by 3 bases and J by 6 bases, with 9 bases left in between. Germline lookup yields CDR1 WNHNN and CDR2 SYGVQD (reference sequence). The CDR3 is 12 amino acids. The CDR3: CASSETTSEQYF. The CDR3 DNA sequence: TGCGCCAGCAGTGAAACGACTTCCGAGCAGTACTTC.

In its sample, this clone was seen once. The V gene is TRBV19, the J gene TRBJ2-3; 7 nucleotides match TRBD2. The CDR3 contains 16 residues. The germline V gene has CDR1 LNHDA and CDR2 SQIVND (reference sequence). Trimming at V came to 6 bases and at J to 2 bases, leaving 11 bases not matched to a gene. The CDR3 sequence is CASRAPRAGTTDTQYF. The CDR3 DNA sequence: TGTGCCAGTAGAGCCCCTCGAGCGGGGACCACAGATACGCAGTATTTT.

J is TRBJ1-3 and V is TRBV27; tentatively, D is TRBD1 (5 bases). Looked up from germline, CDR1 is MNHEY and CDR2 is SMNVEV (reference sequence). Between the trimmed V and J ends, which lost 11 bases and 0 bases, there was a span of 26 bases. The CDR3 runs to 18 residues. The CDR3 region is CASSRGGTNTVSGNTIYF. In nucleotides, the CDR3 is TGTGCCTCCAGCCGTGGAGGGACCAATACCGTCTCTGGAAACACCATATATTTT.

J is TRBJ1-1 and V is TRBV19, with a weak D call TRBD1 (6 bases). CDR3 length: 16 residues. Germline V lookup: CDR1 LNHDA, CDR2 SQIVND (reference sequence). V was trimmed by 3 bases and J by 5 bases, leaving 19 bases between them. This CDR3 reads CASSIKSRAQGTEAFF. The CDR3 coding sequence is TGTGCCAGTAGTATCAAATCCAGGGCGCAGGGGACTGAAGCTTTCTTT.

The rearrangement uses TRBV27 and TRBJ1-1, with 8 nucleotides matching TRBD1. V gave up 4 bases and J gave up 3 bases; unmatched junction bases: 4. CDR1 is MNHEY and CDR2 is SMNVEV in the germline V gene (reference sequence). This CDR3 region has 14 residues. CDR3 in DNA: TGTGCCAGCAGTTATAGGACAGGGTACACTGAAGCTTTCTTT. Its protein is CASSYRTGYTEAFF.

About this clone itself: This sample also contains other DNA sequences that code for the same CDR3. V and J are TRBV18 and TRBJ2-2; 7 bases line up with TRBD2. This CDR3 is built from 16 residues. CDR1 KGHSH and CDR2 LQKENI come from the germline V gene. V dropped 3 bases and J dropped 2; count of bases not matched to a gene: 6. The CDR3 sequence is CASSPPTGGNTGELFF. The DNA for the CDR3 is TGTGCCAGCTCACCTCCGACGGGGGGTAACACCGGGGAGCTGTTTTTT.

This clone appeared a few times. This chain uses TRBV6-5 with TRBJ1-2; 11 bases are a match to TRBD1. The V segment lost 7 bases and the J segment 4 bases; nucleotides outside the gene matches: 8. The length of the CDR3 is 15 residues. Germline V gene lookup returns CDR1 MNHEY and CDR2 SVGAGI. CDR3 bases: TGTGCCAGCAACCCGGGACAGGGGGTCGGCTATGGCTACACCTTC. As protein: CASNPGQGVGYGYTF.

The table lists this clone with a few counts. J is TRBJ1-1 and V is TRBV30; 7 positions agree with TRBD1. From germline, CDR1 is GTSNPN and CDR2 SVGIG (reference sequence). The trim removed 4 bases at V and 1 base at J, leaving 3 bases unmatched. The CDR3 is made up of 13 amino acids. The CDR3 loop is CAWTRQGNTEAFF. The CDR3 coding sequence is TGTGCCTGGACTCGACAGGGGAACACTGAAGCTTTCTTT. The full variable domain, its missing parts supplied by reference TRBV30 and TRBJ1-1, is SQTIHQWPATLVQPVGSPLSLECTVEGTSNPNLYWYRQAAGRGLQLLFYSVGIGQISSEVPQNLSASRPQDRQFILSSKKLLLSDSGFYLCAWTRQGNTEAFFGQGTRLTVV.

This clone turned up a few times. The V gene is TRBV7-7, the J gene TRBJ2-1, with TRBD2 matching 15 bases. CDR1 is SSHAT, CDR2 FNYEAQ, per germline (reference sequence). The CDR3 is 15 amino acids. With 6 bases clipped from V and 9 bases from J, the junction kept 6 bases outside the gene matches. CDR3 sequence: CASSPGLAGGREQFF. In DNA, the CDR3 is TGTGCCAGCAGTCCCGGACTAGCGGGGGGGCGTGAGCAGTTCTTC.

The chain recombines TRBV6-1 with TRBJ2-7, with D maybe TRBD2 (6 bases). The V end was cut by 4 bases, the J end by 3 bases, with 22 bases between. Germline V gene lookup returns CDR1 MNHNS and CDR2 SASEGT. The CDR3 covers 17 residues. CDR3 residues: CASSGSSLGRGLYEQYF. CDR3 in DNA: TGTGCCAGCAGTGGTTCCTCTCTGGGACGGGGACTCTACGAGCAGTACTTC.

This chain joins TRBV2 and TRBJ1-2; D gene ambiguous. From germline, CDR1 is SNHLY and CDR2 FYNNEI. V was pared by 6 bases and J by 4 bases, with 18 bases between. The CDR3 has 15 amino acids. The CDR3 sequence: CASSEQSGIGYGYTF. The DNA for the CDR3 is TGTGCCAGCAGCGAACAATCCGGGATCGGCTATGGCTACACCTTC.

This chain connects TRBV5-1 to TRBJ2-5, with 7 nucleotides matching TRBD1. Germline loops: CDR1 SGHRS, CDR2 YFSETQ. There are 16 residues in the CDR3. With V trimmed by 3 bases and J by 0 bases, 8 bases remained unmatched. CDR3 residues: CASSSGQVVDQETQYF. DNA of the CDR3: TGCGCCAGCAGCTCAGGACAGGTGGTAGACCAAGAGACCCAGTACTTC. Full variable domain (missing parts from reference TRBV5-1 and TRBJ2-5): KAGVTQTPRYLIKTRGQQVTLSCSPISGHRSVSWYQQTPGQGLQFLFEYFSETQRNKGNFPGRFSGRQFSNSRSEMNVSTLELGDSALYLCASSSGQVVDQETQYFGPGTRLLVL.

This clone was seen once. The V gene is TRBV2, the J gene TRBJ2-3; D not certain. Trimming took 2 bases from V and 8 from J, leaving 5 bases between them. CDR3 size: 11 residues. Germline V lookup: CDR1 SNHLY, CDR2 FYNNEI. The CDR3 nucleotides are TGTGCCAGCAGTGAAAGAGCTACGCAGTATTTT. Translation gives CASSERATQYF.

The genes are TRBV19 and TRBJ1-5; D unresolved. Per germline, CDR1 LNHDA and CDR2 SQIVND (reference sequence). With 3 bases removed from V and 0 bases from J, the gap between germline ends came to 9 bases. The CDR3 runs to 15 residues. In nucleotides, the CDR3 is TGTGCCAGTAGTATCCCCGGGTATAGCAATCAGCCCCAGCATTTT. Its translation: CASSIPGYSNQPQHF.

The V and J genes are TRBV30 and TRBJ2-3; D is unresolved. Germline V gene lookup returns CDR1 GTSNPN and CDR2 SVGIG (reference sequence). The V end lost 2 bases, the J end lost 4 bases, and 10 bases lay between the germline ends. There are 13 residues in the CDR3. This CDR3 reads CAWSRREADTQYF. CDR3 DNA sequence: TGTGCCTGGAGTCGGCGTGAGGCAGATACGCAGTATTTT.

CDR3 sequence (DNA): TGTGCCAGCGCGGGGAACACCGGGGAGCTGTTTTTT. This encodes CASAGNTGELFF. The chain joins TRBV2 to TRBJ2-2; D possibly corresponds to TRBD2 (5 bases). Germline CDR1 SNHLY, CDR2 FYNNEI. This CDR3 comprises 12 residues. The ends were cut back, 8 bases at V and 1 base at J, with 5 bases in the middle.

The chain joins TRBV5-4 to TRBJ1-2; TRBD1 matches at 12 bases. With V trimmed by 3 bases and J by 6 bases, 3 bases remained unmatched. CDR3 size: 14 residues. Germline CDR1 and CDR2: SGHNT and YYREEE (reference sequence). The CDR3: CASSWDRGLDGYTF. CDR3 coding DNA: TGTGCCAGCAGCTGGGACAGGGGGCTGGATGGCTACACCTTC.

The chain joins TRBV7-2 to TRBJ2-1; weak D call: TRBD2 (8 bases). V was pared by 11 bases and J by 0 bases, with 17 bases between. CDR1 SGHTA and CDR2 FQGNSA come from the germline V gene. This CDR3 has 15 amino acids. The chain's CDR3 is CAGGGGGNSYNEQFF. CDR3 nucleotides: TGTGCCGGAGGGGGCGGGGGGAACTCCTACAATGAGCAGTTCTTC.